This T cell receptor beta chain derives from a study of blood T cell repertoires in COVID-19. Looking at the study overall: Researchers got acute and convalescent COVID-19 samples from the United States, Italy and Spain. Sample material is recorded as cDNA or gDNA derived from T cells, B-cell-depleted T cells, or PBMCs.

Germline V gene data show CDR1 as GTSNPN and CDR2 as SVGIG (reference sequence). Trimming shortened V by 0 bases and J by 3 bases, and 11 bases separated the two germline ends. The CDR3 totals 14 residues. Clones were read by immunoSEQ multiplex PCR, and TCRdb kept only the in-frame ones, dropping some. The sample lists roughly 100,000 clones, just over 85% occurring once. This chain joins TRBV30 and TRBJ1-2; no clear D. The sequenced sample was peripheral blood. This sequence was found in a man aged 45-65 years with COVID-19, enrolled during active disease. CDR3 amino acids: CAWSVDRLDYGYTF. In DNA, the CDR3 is TGTGCCTGGAGTGTAGACCGGCTAGACTATGGCTACACCTTC.